The next 32 T cell receptor beta chains were all read from a single sample in a study of Graves' ophthalmopathy and Graves' hyperthyroidism. Researchers took RNA transcripts and amplified TCR beta CDR3 regions from them. HTBI primers served in a first-round RT-PCR, which a second-round multiplex PCR followed. Each CDR3 protein gets one entry after TCRdb re-called the multiplex PCR reads with MiXCR. The table has about 1.2 million distinct CDR3 sequences, roughly two fifths seen once; the top ten hold over 8.5%. Input material: peripheral blood or thyroid tissue (not recorded which). The receptors shown here come from an adult man with Graves' hyperthyroidism.

The chain employs TRBV20-1 and TRBJ1-5; 9 bases fit TRBD1. V was pared by 5 bases and J by 6 bases, with 8 bases of the junction left unmatched. The CDR3 sequence is 14 residues long. Germline V gives CDR1 DFQATT, CDR2 SNEGSKA (reference sequence). As DNA, the CDR3 is TGCAGTGCTCCTCGCACAGGGGGCGGTCAGCCCCAGCATTTT. Amino acid sequence: CSAPRTGGGQPQHF.

Turning to this clonotype: A read error may be the cause here, since a much bigger clone is one base away. The J gene is TRBJ1-2, the V gene TRBV20-1; D is perhaps TRBD1 (6 bases). CDR1 and CDR2 from the germline V gene are DFQATT and SNEGSKA (reference sequence). The length of the CDR3 is 15 residues. Trimming took 0 bases from V and 7 from J, leaving 18 bases between them. The CDR3 sequence is CSARDLGRGAAGYTF. DNA for the CDR3: TGCAGTGCTAGAGATTTGGGACGGGGGGCGGCTGGCTACACCTTC.

This clonotype has a handful of counts. The CDR3 sequence is CASRAGSGNTIYF. The CDR3 DNA reads TGCGCCAGCAGGGCAGGTTCTGGAAACACCATATATTTT. V is TRBV10-1 and J is TRBJ1-3, with unresolved D. In germline, CDR1 is WNHNN, CDR2 SYGVQD (reference sequence). CDR3 length: 13 residues. Trimming left V 6 bases short and J 1 base short, with 7 bases between.

There are many counts of this clonotype. The CDR3 DNA reads as TGTGCCACCAGCAGCAAAGGGGGCTACCATAATTCACCCCTCCACTTT. Encoded protein: CATSSKGGYHNSPLHF. V is TRBV15 and J is TRBJ1-6, with 7 bases fitting TRBD1. CDR1 is LNHNV and CDR2 is YYDKDF in the germline V gene (reference sequence). Unmatched junction bases numbered 7, after V lost 3 bases and J lost 5 bases. CDR3 length: 16 residues.

This chain joins TRBV3-1 and TRBJ2-5; 13 bases line up with TRBD2. V lost 0 bases to trimming and J lost 0 bases; unmatched junction nucleotides: 1. The CDR3 covers 17 residues. The V gene's germline CDR1 is LGHDT and CDR2 YNNKEL (reference sequence). The CDR3 loop is CASSQDGLAGDQETQYF. The DNA of the CDR3 is TGTGCCAGCAGCCAAGATGGACTAGCGGGGGACCAAGAGACCCAGTACTTC.

This clonotype came up many times. The rearrangement links TRBV9 to TRBJ1-6; 7 positions match TRBD1. CDR3 length equals 15 residues. The junction had 7 bases not matched to a gene; V was cut back by 3 bases and J by 7 bases. Germline CDR1 and CDR2: SGDLS and YYNGEE. This CDR3 reads CASSGKTGFNSPLHF. CDR3 sequence (DNA): TGTGCCAGCAGCGGAAAGACAGGGTTCAATTCACCCCTCCACTTT.

The sample holds many counts of this clonotype. The V gene is TRBV7-9, the J gene TRBJ2-2; tentatively, D is TRBD1 or TRBD2 (5 bases each). V lost 1 base and J lost 4, with 16 bases in between. The germline V gene has CDR1 SEHNR and CDR2 FQNEAQ (reference sequence). This CDR3 has 17 amino acids. CDR3 region: CASSLEGTTAFTGELFF. The CDR3 DNA reads TGTGCCAGCAGCTTAGAGGGGACGACGGCCTTCACCGGGGAGCTGTTTTTT.

A note on this clonotype: At one boundary the junction diverges from the germline segment, which might be a read error. The CDR3 DNA follows: TGTGCCAGCAGTTTCTTCGGGACGAGCATGAATGGCTACACCTTC. This translates into CASSFFGTSMNGYTF. This chain links TRBV10-3 with TRBJ1-2; perhaps TRBD1 as D (5 bases). Germline V gives CDR1 ENHRY, CDR2 SYGVKD. CDR3 length: 15 residues.

With regard to this clonotype: Sequence at one end of the junction differs from germline and may be a read error. The chain combines TRBV29-1 with TRBJ2-6, with D perhaps matching TRBD2 (6 bases). This CDR3 comprises 10 residues. The germline gives CDR1 SQVTM, CDR2 ANQGSEA. For the CDR3, the DNA is TGCAGCGTTGTGCGGGGCCTTGAAGCTTTC. Translation: CSVVRGLEAF. Filled out from reference TRBV29-1 and TRBJ2-6, the complete variable domain reads SAVISQKPSRDICQRGTSLTIQCQVDSQVTMMFWYRQQPGQSLTLIATANQGSEATYESGFVIDKFPISRPNLTFSTLTVSNMSPEDSSIYLCSVVRGLEAFGAGSRLTVL.

This clonotype has ten or more counts. The CDR3 sequence is CASSTGTGVEGYTF. CDR3 in DNA: TGTGCCAGCAGTACCGGGACAGGGGTTGAAGGCTACACCTTC. The rearrangement links TRBV6-5 to TRBJ1-2; TRBD1 matches 10 bases. The germline V gene has CDR1 MNHEY and CDR2 SVGAGI. V shed 5 bases and J 8 bases; nucleotides not matched to a gene: 8. The CDR3 has 14 residues.

This clonotype was recorded a few times. Sequence at one end of the junction differs from germline and may be a read error. The chain has TRBV10-3 and TRBJ1-6, with D perhaps TRBD1 (6 bases). CDR3 size: 14 residues. Germline V gene sequence: CDR1 ENHRY, CDR2 SYGVKD. CDR3 sequence (DNA): TGTGCCAGCAGTGATACAGGGACGAATTCACCCCTCCACTTT. Protein product: CASSDTGTNSPLHF.

The rearrangement uses TRBV7-2 and TRBJ1-2; perhaps TRBD1 as D (5 bases). Germline values: CDR1 SGHTA, CDR2 FQGNSA. Deletions cut 6 bases from V and 6 bases from J, with 17 bases between. The CDR3 spans 14 residues. This CDR3 reads CASSEALRADGYTF. The CDR3 bases are TGTGCCAGCAGTGAAGCGCTCAGGGCTGATGGCTACACCTTC.

Note on this clonotype: This clone may be a read error of a much larger clone one base away. V usage is TRBV6-2 or TRBV6-3 and J usage is TRBJ2-7; either TRBD1 or TRBD2 may fit D (6 bases each). CDR3 size: 12 residues. V dropped 8 bases and J dropped 9 bases, with 17 bases sitting between them. Per the germline V gene, CDR1 is MNHEY and CDR2 is SVGEGT. CDR3 sequence (DNA): TGTGCCAGCGGACTACAGGGTGGGGTGCAGTACTTC. Translation gives CASGLQGGVQYF.

The chain employs TRBV19 and TRBJ1-1; TRBD1 matches 7 bases. Trimming took 5 bases from V and 1 from J; bases not matched to a gene: 10. The germline CDR1 and CDR2 sequences are LNHDA and SQIVND (reference sequence). This CDR3 comprises 16 residues. CDR3 bases: TGTGCCAGTAGTCCCACCGGGACAGAAAGGAACACTGAAGCTTTCTTT. This translates into CASSPTGTERNTEAFF.

The table lists this clonotype with a few counts. The V gene is TRBV30, the J gene TRBJ1-4, with D perhaps matching TRBD1 (6 bases). Germline V gene sequence: CDR1 GTSNPN, CDR2 SVGIG (reference sequence). Trimming cost V 1 base and J 8 bases, with 17 bases left between them. The CDR3 consists of 15 residues. The CDR3 nucleotides are TGTGCCTGGAGTGCGATACAGGGAGGACGGGAAAAACTGTTTTTT. Translated: CAWSAIQGGREKLFF.

This clonotype occurred a few times. The genes are TRBV10-3 and TRBJ2-7; D possibly corresponds to TRBD1 (6 bases). The CDR3 length is 12 residues. V gave up 9 bases and J gave up 3 bases, with 12 bases separating them. Germline V CDR1 and CDR2: ENHRY, SYGVKD. The CDR3 DNA reads as TGTGCCATTGAAGACAGGAACTACGAGCAGTACTTC. Its protein is CAIEDRNYEQYF.

This clonotype was seen many times. The chain couples TRBV5-1 to TRBJ2-5; D is tentatively TRBD1 or TRBD2 (5 bases each). V lost 0 bases and J lost 4, with 16 bases in between. CDR1 is SGHRS and CDR2 is YFSETQ in the germline V gene. This CDR3 contains 16 residues. Here the CDR3 reads CASSLAASTGGETQYF. The CDR3 DNA reads as TGCGCCAGCAGCTTGGCGGCCAGTACAGGAGGAGAGACCCAGTACTTC.

This clonotype was seen a handful of times. V and J are TRBV5-4 and TRBJ2-7; 7 bases agree with TRBD1. The CDR3 loop spans 13 amino acids. The germline V gene encodes CDR1 SGHNT and CDR2 YYREEE (reference sequence). V lost 4 bases to trimming and J lost 6 bases; unmatched junction nucleotides: 7. The chain's CDR3 is CASSARGDSEQYF. The CDR3 bases are TGTGCCAGCAGCGCCCGTGGGGACAGCGAGCAGTACTTC.

This chain connects TRBV20-1 to TRBJ2-2, with D possibly being TRBD1 (6 bases). Trimming cost V 3 bases and J 5 bases, with 16 bases left between them. This CDR3 has 15 residues. Germline loops: CDR1 DFQATT, CDR2 SNEGSKA (reference sequence). Here the CDR3 reads CSARIQGRVTGELFF. The CDR3 nucleotides read TGCAGTGCTAGGATACAGGGTAGGGTGACCGGGGAGCTGTTTTTT.

Notes on this clonotype: The CDR3 does not end in the conserved phenylalanine or tryptophan, so this is likely a read error. It is unclear where the CDR3 begins or ends on the DNA, so no DNA is shown, and the CDR3 is as TCRdb lists it. This chain uses TRBV9 with TRBJ2-2. The CDR3 numbers 11 amino acids, ends counted. Germline assignment: CDR1 SGDLS and CDR2 YYNGEE. The CDR3 loop is CASSVAGGRAG.

CDR3 in amino acids: CASSLRGGSATQYF. CDR3 bases: TGTGCCAGCAGCTTACGGGGTGGATCTGCTACGCAGTATTTT. The chain has TRBV7-9 and TRBJ2-3; TRBD2 is a possible D gene (5 bases). V was clipped by 2 bases and J by 8 bases, with 14 bases between them. Germline CDR1 reads SEHNR; CDR2 reads FQNEAQ (reference sequence). The length of the CDR3 is 14 residues.

This clonotype was seen more than once but under ten times. The rearrangement joins TRBV3-1 to TRBJ1-1; TRBD1 matches 9 bases. The CDR3 loop spans 15 amino acids. V dropped 5 bases and J dropped 5; count of bases not matched to a gene: 9. Germline V gene sequence: CDR1 LGHDT, CDR2 YNNKEL (reference sequence). The CDR3 bases are TGTGCCAGCAGCGCCAAGACAGGGGGTCGGACTGAAGCTTTCTTT. Translating gives CASSAKTGGRTEAFF.

Comment on this clonotype: This may be a read error, as it is one base from a much larger clone. The gene calls are TRBV9 and TRBJ2-7; D perhaps matches TRBD2 (6 bases). The CDR3 extends over 14 amino acids. CDR1 is SGDLS, CDR2 YYNGEE, per germline. The chain's CDR3 is CASSVEGGLYKQYF. DNA for the CDR3: TGTGCCAGCAGCGTTGAGGGAGGCCTCTACAAGCAGTACTTC.

The genes are TRBV24-1 and TRBJ1-1; 7 bases are shared with TRBD1. Trimming at V came to 5 bases and at J to 10 bases, leaving 9 bases not matched to a gene. There are 13 residues in the CDR3. The germline V gene encodes CDR1 KGHDR and CDR2 SFDVKD. CDR3: CATSARGDSGAFF. CDR3 coding DNA: TGTGCCACCAGTGCTAGGGGGGACAGTGGAGCTTTCTTT.

As to this clonotype: This may come from a read error, since a much larger clone is one base off. This chain links TRBV9 with TRBJ2-7, with D unclear. CDR1 is SGDLS, CDR2 YYNGEE, per germline. The CDR3 runs to 14 residues. Trimming took 4 bases from V and 4 from J, leaving 15 bases between them. CDR3 sequence (DNA): TGTGCCAGCAGCCTAAGACCTGAACGATACGAGCAGTACTTC. It specifies CASSLRPERYEQYF.

There are many counts of this clonotype. The genes are TRBV7-9 and TRBJ1-5, with TRBD1 matching 7 bases. The CDR3 is 14 amino acids. CDR1 and CDR2 (germline): SEHNR, FQNEAQ (reference sequence). Losses at the gene ends were 2 bases for V and 13 bases for J; bases not matched to a gene: 11. This chain's CDR3 is CASSLTGQLDVQHF. Here the CDR3 DNA reads TGTGCCAGCAGCTTAACGGGACAGCTCGACGTTCAGCATTTT. Drawing the rest from reference TRBV7-9 and TRBJ1-5, the complete variable domain is DTGVSQNPRHKITKRGQNVTFRCDPISEHNRLYWYRQTLGQGPEFLTYFQNEAQLEKSRLLSDRFSAERPKGSFSTLEIQRTEQGDSAMYLCASSLTGQLDVQHFGDGTRLSIL.

The V and J genes are TRBV29-1 and TRBJ2-5, with 9 bases matching TRBD2. CDR1 and CDR2 from the germline V gene are SQVTM and ANQGSEA. This CDR3 spans 13 amino acids. V trimming: 6 bases; J trimming: 4 bases; junction bases outside the gene matches: 6. CDR3 DNA: TGCAGCGTGGCGGGAGGGGTCCGAGAGACCCAGTACTTC. Protein product: CSVAGGVRETQYF.

V gene TRBV19 combines with J gene TRBJ2-7; tentatively, D is TRBD2 (5 bases). The V gene's germline CDR1 is LNHDA and CDR2 SQIVND (reference sequence). V shed 9 bases and J shed 1 base, with 13 bases lying between them. The CDR3 runs 13 residues. CDR3 DNA: TGTGCCAGCAGACTATCTCAATCCTACGAGCAGTACTTC. Protein product: CASRLSQSYEQYF.

At least ten counts were recorded for this clonotype. The chain joins TRBV5-1 to TRBJ1-1; 8 bases align to TRBD1. CDR3 length equals 15 residues. CDR1 and CDR2 (germline): SGHRS, YFSETQ. V was pared by 4 bases and J by 3 bases, with 8 bases of the junction left unmatched. The CDR3 bases are TGCGCCAGCAGCATCAGGGGGCCGGGGGACACTGAAGCTTTCTTT. It encodes CASSIRGPGDTEAFF.

This clonotype was observed a few times. V is TRBV20-1 and J is TRBJ1-6, with a weak D call TRBD1 (5 bases). CDR3 size: 16 residues. The germline V gene has CDR1 DFQATT and CDR2 SNEGSKA (reference sequence). The germline V and J ends were trimmed by 3 bases and 0 bases, with 12 bases remaining between them. CDR3 loop: CSARPPQGSYNSPLHF. CDR3 in DNA: TGCAGTGCTAGGCCGCCTCAGGGCTCCTATAATTCACCCCTCCACTTT.

Worth noting for this clonotype: A much larger clone differs by one base, so this may be a read error. The J gene is TRBJ1-3, the V gene TRBV7-2; D is undetermined. The CDR3 is 14 residues long. V lost 5 bases, J lost 0 bases, and 8 bases lay in between. The germline V gene encodes CDR1 SGHTA and CDR2 FQGNSA. CDR3 DNA sequence: TGTGCCAGCAGCACGTGTCTCTCTGGAAACACCATATATTTT. Encoded protein: CASSTCLSGNTIYF.

This clonotype was seen repeatedly, ten times or more. The chain links TRBV20-1 to TRBJ2-5; TRBD1 or TRBD2 may be the D gene (6 bases each). Germline CDR1 DFQATT, CDR2 SNEGSKA (reference sequence). Trimming stripped 0 bases from V and 7 bases from J, with 15 bases between. The CDR3 consists of 14 residues. CDR3 sequence reads: CSAREQGRRVTQYF. CDR3 in DNA: TGCAGTGCTAGAGAACAGGGTCGGAGGGTGACCCAGTACTTC.